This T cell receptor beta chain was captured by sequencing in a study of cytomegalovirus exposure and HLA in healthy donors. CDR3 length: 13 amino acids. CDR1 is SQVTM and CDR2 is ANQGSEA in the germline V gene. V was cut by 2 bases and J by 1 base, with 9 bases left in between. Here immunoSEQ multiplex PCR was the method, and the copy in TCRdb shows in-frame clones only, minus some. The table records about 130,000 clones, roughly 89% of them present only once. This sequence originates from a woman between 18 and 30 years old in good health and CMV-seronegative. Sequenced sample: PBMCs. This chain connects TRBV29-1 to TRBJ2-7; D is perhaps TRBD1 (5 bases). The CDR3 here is CSVETSGSYEQYF. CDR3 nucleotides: TGCAGCGTTGAAACGTCAGGGTCCTACGAGCAGTACTTC.